The T cell receptor beta chain described here comes from a study of molecular identifiers for immune sequencing clone quantification. The CDR3 has 15 amino acids. The germline gives CDR1 SGHTA, CDR2 FQGNSA. V lost 2 bases to trimming and J lost 0 bases, with 8 bases between them. TCRdb recomputed calls from the PCR reads with MiXCR, one row per CDR3 protein. The profile shows 350,000 or so distinct CDR3 sequences, about 20% of them singletons. This clonotype was seen many times. The antigen is undetermined. General study findings and limits: Jurkat TCR RNA from one cell was spiked into about a million naive cells, and it was reportedly detectable there. Clone sizes could be underestimated for highly expanded clones when identical TCR molecules share a barcode.

The chain uses TRBV7-2 and TRBJ2-1; D gene ambiguous. The sequenced sample was naive CD8+ T cells from blood, with Jurkat cell RNA spiked in. Subset given: FACS-sorted CD8+CD4-CCR7+CD45RA+ naive T cells. This clonotype was sampled from a human donor in good health. Some libraries in this study had Jurkat cell RNA spiked in. CDR3 DNA sequence: TGTGCCAGCAGCTTATGGGTAAGCTCCTACAATGAGCAGTTCTTC. It encodes CASSLWVSSYNEQFF.